This T cell receptor beta chain stems from a study of T cells after yellow fever vaccination. From the 5' RACE reads, TCRdb called clonotypes with MiXCR, one entry per CDR3 protein. The sample includes about 310,000 distinct CDR3 sequences, around 4% of them seen just once. Study-wide results and limits: Some clonotypes, a small share, were shared between CD4 and CD8 compartments.

In its sample, this clonotype was seen many times. Its antigen is currently unknown. The V segment lost 0 bases and the J segment 4 bases; nucleotides outside the gene matches: 8. Germline lookup yields CDR1 SGHTA and CDR2 FQGNSA. CDR3 length: 16 residues. The chain combines TRBV7-2 with TRBJ1-2; 7 nucleotides line up with TRBD1. This TCR came from a man between 18 and 29 years old who received the YFV17D yellow fever vaccine. The material sequenced was PBMCs, taken on the day of the yellow fever booster vaccination. The CDR3 region has the DNA TGTGCCAGCAGCTTAGCCCTCCGACAGGGACCCTATGGCTACACCTTC. Its protein product is CASSLALRQGPYGYTF.